Sequencing of this TCR beta chain was carried out in a study of cytomegalovirus exposure and HLA in healthy donors. In the study overall: There were roughly 120 million unique TCR beta sequences, drawn from approximately 180 million T cells, in an earlier analysis.

For this clone: Its antigen is unidentified.

Each of the donors was a healthy bone marrow donor. Study findings and constraints: Many donors shared some public TCRs, even though most TCR sequences were rare. Several V segments, TRBV6-2 and TRBV6-3 among them, could not be told apart and were dropped.

The PCR contained 60 Vbeta and 13 Jbeta primers. The protocol was immunoSEQ multiplex PCR, while the TCRdb copy is restricted to in-frame clones and leaves out a portion. The profile shows roughly 100,000 clones, 69% of them singletons. This CDR3 comprises 16 residues. The V gene end was trimmed by 4 bases and the J gene end by 5 bases; junction bases not matched to a gene: 6. Germline values: CDR1 SGHRS, CDR2 YFSETQ. The J gene is TRBJ2-2, the V gene TRBV5-1; the match to TRBD2 covers 12 bases. Sequencing input: PBMCs. This TCR was recovered from a man aged 25 to 40 in good health and CMV-seronegative. CDR3 protein: CASSGGTSGPTGELFF. Written as DNA, the CDR3 is TGCGCCAGCAGCGGCGGGACTAGCGGGCCGACCGGGGAGCTGTTTTTT.